The 5 T cell receptor beta chains reported below all come from one sample, sequenced in a study of CD8+CD57+ T cells in acquired aplastic anemia. It was patients with CD8+CD57+ cell expansion by flow cytometry who were chosen for sequencing. The template used for profiling TCR beta VDJ and CDR3 was genomic DNA. TCRdb recomputed calls from the reads with MiXCR, one row per CDR3 protein. The sample has roughly 200,000 distinct CDR3 sequences; more than 55% are singletons. Sample: sorted CD4+, CD8+, or CD8+CD57+ T cells (not recorded which) from PBMCs. Receptors originate from a human donor with aplastic anemia.

This clonotype was seen only a few times. A junction end diverges from the germline sequence, so it may reflect a read error. The chain combines TRBV10-2 with TRBJ2-7; D unclear. There are 13 residues in the CDR3. CDR1 is WSHSY and CDR2 is SAAADI in the germline V gene. The CDR3 reads CASTLGYPGEQYF. CDR3 sequence (DNA): TGTGCCAGCACCCTTGGTTACCCGGGTGAGCAGTACTTC.

The chain uses TRBV27 and TRBJ2-2; D perhaps matches TRBD1 (6 bases). CDR3 length: 16 amino acids. Germline assignment: CDR1 MNHEY and CDR2 SMNVEV (reference sequence). Trimming removed 5 bases from V and 6 bases from J, with 19 bases in between. The chain's CDR3 is CASSATGKVGPGELFF. The CDR3, as DNA: TGTGCCAGCAGTGCTACAGGGAAGGTTGGACCCGGGGAGCTGTTTTTT.

This sequence joins TRBV15 and TRBJ1-6; D uncertain. Trimming removed 1 base from V and 0 bases from J, with 10 bases in between. Germline values: CDR1 LNHNV, CDR2 YYDKDF (reference sequence). The CDR3 is 17 amino acids. CDR3 coding DNA: TGTGCCACCAGCAGAGCTGGTTTCGGCTCCTATAATTCACCCCTCCACTTT. This sequence encodes CATSRAGFGSYNSPLHF.

The genes are TRBV9 and TRBJ2-3; D is unresolved. The CDR3 length is 16 residues. The V end was cut by 3 bases, the J end by 4 bases, with 18 bases between. The V gene's germline CDR1 is SGDLS and CDR2 YYNGEE. CDR3 residues: CASSEGLGQPADTQYF. CDR3 coding DNA: TGTGCCAGCAGCGAGGGTTTGGGTCAGCCCGCAGATACGCAGTATTTT.

The gene calls are TRBV10-3 and TRBJ1-1; unclear D gene. CDR1 and CDR2 (germline): ENHRY, SYGVKD. The CDR3 covers 14 residues. V lost 3 bases to trimming and J lost 0 bases, with 8 bases between them. The CDR3 DNA sequence: TGTGCCATCAGTGAAAAGGGTATGAACACTGAAGCTTTCTTT. Translated, it gives CAISEKGMNTEAFF.